A selection of T cell receptor beta chains follows, all from one sample in a study of T-cell memory formation after mild COVID-19. Each CDR3 protein gets one entry after TCRdb re-called the 5' RACE reads with MiXCR. The data contain about 270,000 distinct CDR3 sequences, 15% of them singletons. The sample was PBMCs or a T cell subset sorted from them (not recorded which). All receptors come from an adult woman who had mild COVID-19 (a few samples of this study predate the infection). Cell type and time point are not known. The CDR3 runs from the conserved cysteine through the conserved F or W.

TRBV9 CASSVGGETQYF
TRBV19 CASGTGYTGELFF
TRBV3-1 CASSRMTTTPLEQYF
TRBV20-1 CSASQAGVHEQYF
TRBV20-1 CSARDPGTSGSTDTQYF
TRBV7-2 CASSVMYNEQFF
TRBV6-5 CASSYSRGREQYF
TRBV15 CATSRGQGPAGGYTF
TRBV7-2 CASSPQGLGETQYF
TRBV19 CASSMRVYGYTF
TRBV24-1 CATSSFRGIGTDTQYF
TRBV7-9 CASSPGTGPGDQPQHF